Listed here are 3 T cell receptor beta chains from one sample, sequenced in a study of spatial heterogeneity in lung cancer. Findings of the study overall: Expanded intratumoral alpha and beta TCR counts tracked tumor mutation counts.

Time point indicated: sample taken at primary tumor resection. TCRdb ran MiXCR on the 5' RACE reads and lists one entry per CDR3 protein. There are 7,500 to 10,000 distinct CDR3 sequences in the sample; 45% to 65% occur only once, and 28% lies in the top ten. These TCRs' antigens remain unknown. Sample: lung tumor tissue, taken at surgery. The receptors were sampled from a female donor with early-stage non-small cell lung cancer.

Of note for this clonotype: In a library made to pick up alpha chains, this beta chain is a stray read with a size that means little. The rearrangement joins TRBV6-2 or TRBV6-3 to TRBJ2-7, with TRBD2 matching 14 bases. The ends lost 5 bases at V and 3 bases at J; junction bases unmatched: 3. This CDR3 contains 15 residues. Germline V gene data show CDR1 as MNHEY and CDR2 as SVGEGT. CDR3 sequence reads: CASSRTSGGIYEQYF. The CDR3 DNA reads TGTGCCAGCAGTCGGACTAGCGGGGGGATCTACGAGCAGTACTTC.

This clonotype is termed medium-sized. This beta chain appears as a stray read in a library generated for alpha chains; its size is not informative. The V and J genes are TRBV7-9 and TRBJ2-1; maybe TRBD2 (6 bases). This CDR3 has 15 amino acids. Germline V gene data show CDR1 as SEHNR and CDR2 as FQNEAQ (reference sequence). Trimming stripped 8 bases from V and 0 bases from J, with 14 bases between. Here the CDR3 reads CASSARLGSYNEQFF. The CDR3 nucleotides are TGTGCCAGCTCAGCTAGACTAGGCTCCTACAATGAGCAGTTCTTC.

With regard to this clonotype: Since it is a stray read in a library aimed at alpha chains, this beta chain has a size that is not meaningful. V is TRBV20-1 and J is TRBJ2-3; 7 nucleotides match TRBD2. V trimming: 5 bases; J trimming: 8 bases; junction bases outside the gene matches: 7. Germline CDR1 reads DFQATT; CDR2 reads SNEGSKA (reference sequence). The CDR3 is 12 amino acids. The CDR3 coding sequence is TGCAGTGCTGCAGATACTAGCGTTACGCAGTATTTT. Protein sequence: CSAADTSVTQYF.